The entry below gives a single T cell receptor beta chain sequence along with its context. The target antigen is unknown. The data were taken from a study of T cell responses to AZD1222 COVID-19 vaccine. Trimming shortened V by 3 bases and J by 7 bases, and 10 bases separated the two germline ends. The germline CDR1 and CDR2 sequences are SGHRS and YFSETQ. The CDR3 covers 12 residues. Study findings and constraints: Spike-specific TCR breadth and depth rose after two AZD1222 doses. Most donors were white British and more were female, and clonal diversity was possibly underestimated.

Produced via immunoSEQ multiplex PCR; TCRdb's table is partial and in-frame only. Of approximately 100,000 clones in the sample, nearly 95% were seen once. The chain carries TRBV5-1 and TRBJ1-1, with a tentative D call TRBD1 (5 bases). This TCR derives from an adult in good health. The specimen was peripheral blood, collected on day 0 of AZD1222 vaccination. CDR3 protein: CASSSSGFEAFF. The CDR3 nucleotides are TGCGCCAGCAGCTCCTCAGGGTTTGAAGCTTTCTTT.